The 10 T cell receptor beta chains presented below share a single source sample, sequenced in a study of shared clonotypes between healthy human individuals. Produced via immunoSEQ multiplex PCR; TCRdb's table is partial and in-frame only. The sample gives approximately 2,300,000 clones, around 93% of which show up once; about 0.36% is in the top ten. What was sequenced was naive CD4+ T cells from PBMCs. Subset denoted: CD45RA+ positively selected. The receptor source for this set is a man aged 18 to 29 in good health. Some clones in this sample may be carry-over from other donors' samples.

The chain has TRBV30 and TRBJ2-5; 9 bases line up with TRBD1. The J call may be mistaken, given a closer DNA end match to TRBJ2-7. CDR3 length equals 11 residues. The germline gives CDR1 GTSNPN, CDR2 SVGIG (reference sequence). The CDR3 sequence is CAWEQGAEQYF. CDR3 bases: TGTGCCTGGGAACAGGGGGCCGAGCAGTACTTC.

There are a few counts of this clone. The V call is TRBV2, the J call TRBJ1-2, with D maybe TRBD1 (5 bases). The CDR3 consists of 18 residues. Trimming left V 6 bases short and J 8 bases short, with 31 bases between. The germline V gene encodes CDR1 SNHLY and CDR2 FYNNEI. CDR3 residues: CASRQAGRAAPFLGGYTF. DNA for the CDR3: TGTGCCAGCAGGCAGGCTGGCAGGGCGGCTCCTTTCCTGGGGGGCTACACCTTC.

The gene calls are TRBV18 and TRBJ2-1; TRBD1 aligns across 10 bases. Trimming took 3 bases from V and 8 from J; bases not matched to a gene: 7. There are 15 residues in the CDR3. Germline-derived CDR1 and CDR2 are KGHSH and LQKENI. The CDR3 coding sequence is TGTGCCAGCTCACCCGTGGGACAGGGGCTCGATGAGCAGTTCTTC. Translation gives CASSPVGQGLDEQFF. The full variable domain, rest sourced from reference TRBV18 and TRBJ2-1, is NAGVMQNPRHLVRRRGQEARLRCSPMKGHSHVYWYRQLPEEGLKFMVYLQKENIIDESGMPKERFSAEFPKEGPSILRIQQVVRGDSAAYFCASSPVGQGLDEQFFGPGTRLTVL.

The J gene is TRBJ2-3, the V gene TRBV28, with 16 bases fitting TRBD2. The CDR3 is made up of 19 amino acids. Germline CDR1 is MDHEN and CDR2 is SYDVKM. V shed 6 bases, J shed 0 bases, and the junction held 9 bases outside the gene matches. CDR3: CASRAGLAGGLRSTDTQYF. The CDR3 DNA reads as TGTGCCAGCAGGGCGGGACTAGCGGGAGGGCTTAGGAGCACAGATACGCAGTATTTT.

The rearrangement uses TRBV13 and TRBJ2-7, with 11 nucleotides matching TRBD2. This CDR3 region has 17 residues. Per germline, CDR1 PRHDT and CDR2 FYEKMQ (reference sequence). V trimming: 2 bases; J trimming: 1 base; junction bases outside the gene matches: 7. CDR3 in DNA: TGTGCCAGCAGCTTACGAACTAGCGGGAGTTGGTCCTACGAGCAGTACTTC. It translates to CASSLRTSGSWSYEQYF.

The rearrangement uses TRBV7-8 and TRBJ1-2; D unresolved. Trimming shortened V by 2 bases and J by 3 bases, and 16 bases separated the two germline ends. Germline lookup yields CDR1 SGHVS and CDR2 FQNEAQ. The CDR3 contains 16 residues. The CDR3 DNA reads TGTGCCAGCAGCTTAATATCGGGCAGCCTGCACTATGGCTACACCTTC. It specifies CASSLISGSLHYGYTF.

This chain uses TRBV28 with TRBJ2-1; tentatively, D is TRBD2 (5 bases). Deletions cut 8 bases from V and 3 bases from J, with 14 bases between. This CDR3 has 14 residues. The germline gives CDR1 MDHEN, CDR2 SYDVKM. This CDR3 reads CASLKGVNYNEQFF. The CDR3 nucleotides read TGTGCCAGCCTCAAGGGAGTTAACTACAATGAGCAGTTCTTC. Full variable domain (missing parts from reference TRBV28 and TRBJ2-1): DVKVTQSSRYLVKRTGEKVFLECVQDMDHENMFWYRQDPGLGLRLIYFSYDVKMKEKGDIPEGYSVSREKKERFSLILESASTNQTSMYLCASLKGVNYNEQFFGPGTRLTVL.

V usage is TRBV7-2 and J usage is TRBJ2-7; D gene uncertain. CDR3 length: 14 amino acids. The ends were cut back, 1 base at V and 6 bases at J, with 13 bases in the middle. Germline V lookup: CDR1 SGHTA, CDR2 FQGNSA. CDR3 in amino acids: CASSLGVPPGEQYF. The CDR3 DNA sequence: TGTGCCAGCAGCTTAGGTGTGCCCCCCGGCGAGCAGTACTTC.

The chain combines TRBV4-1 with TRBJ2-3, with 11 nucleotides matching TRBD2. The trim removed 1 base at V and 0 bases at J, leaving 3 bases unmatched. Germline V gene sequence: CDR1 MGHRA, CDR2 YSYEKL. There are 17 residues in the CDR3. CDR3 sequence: CASSQGLAGGSTDTQYF. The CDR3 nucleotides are TGCGCCAGCAGCCAAGGGCTAGCGGGAGGAAGCACAGATACGCAGTATTTT.

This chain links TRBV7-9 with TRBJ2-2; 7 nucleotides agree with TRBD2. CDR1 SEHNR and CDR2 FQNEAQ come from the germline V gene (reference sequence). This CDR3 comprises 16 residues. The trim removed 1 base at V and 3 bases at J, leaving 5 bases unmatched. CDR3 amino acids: CASSLGGLVYTGELFF. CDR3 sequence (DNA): TGTGCCAGCAGCTTAGGAGGACTAGTTTACACCGGGGAGCTGTTTTTT.